This TCR beta chain was observed in a study of cytomegalovirus exposure and HLA in healthy donors. V lost 5 bases, J lost 11 bases, and 16 bases lay in between. The germline gives CDR1 GTSNPN, CDR2 SVGIG (reference sequence). This CDR3 contains 13 residues. 60 Vbeta and 13 Jbeta primers were used in PCR. Clones were read by immunoSEQ multiplex PCR, and TCRdb kept only the in-frame ones, dropping some. This table has under 80,000 clones, around 67% appearing once. This chain joins TRBV30 and TRBJ1-6; D perhaps matches TRBD1 (5 bases). The sequenced sample consisted of PBMCs. This receptor was obtained from a woman between 25 and 40 years old in good health and CMV-seronegative. The DNA for the CDR3 is TGTGCCTGGGGGAACCAGGGTGGGACACCCCTCCACTTT. Protein: CAWGNQGGTPLHF. The full variable domain, with the rest looked up from reference TRBV30 and TRBJ1-6, is SQTIHQWPATLVQPVGSPLSLECTVEGTSNPNLYWYRQAAGRGLQLLFYSVGIGQISSEVPQNLSASRPQDRQFILSSKKLLLSDSGFYLCAWGNQGGTPLHFGNGTRLTVT.